The T cell receptor beta chain described here comes from a study of CD8+ T cells in alopecia areata. Whole-study findings and limits: Mice showed clearer TCR sharing than patients did, a gap that was possibly HLA-related. Normal skin's resident alphabeta T cells are also sequenced in scalp samples.

Sequencing used cDNA as its template, made by extracting RNA and reverse transcribing it. Produced via immunoSEQ multiplex PCR; TCRdb's table is partial and in-frame only. Of some 150,000 clones listed, less than 75% are singletons. Per germline, CDR1 SGHAT and CDR2 FQNNGV. V was pared by 1 base and J by 0 bases, with 5 bases between. This CDR3 comprises 14 residues. Worth noting for this clone: The antigen is undetermined. A read error may explain this, as a much larger clone is one base away.

This TCR was recovered from a human donor in good health. This chain links TRBV11-2 with TRBJ2-3, with D uncertain. The sample consisted of CD8+ T cells sorted from blood. In nucleotides, the CDR3 is TGTGCCAGCAGCTTAGCCGGGAGCACAGATACGCAGTATTTT. Translated: CASSLAGSTDTQYF.